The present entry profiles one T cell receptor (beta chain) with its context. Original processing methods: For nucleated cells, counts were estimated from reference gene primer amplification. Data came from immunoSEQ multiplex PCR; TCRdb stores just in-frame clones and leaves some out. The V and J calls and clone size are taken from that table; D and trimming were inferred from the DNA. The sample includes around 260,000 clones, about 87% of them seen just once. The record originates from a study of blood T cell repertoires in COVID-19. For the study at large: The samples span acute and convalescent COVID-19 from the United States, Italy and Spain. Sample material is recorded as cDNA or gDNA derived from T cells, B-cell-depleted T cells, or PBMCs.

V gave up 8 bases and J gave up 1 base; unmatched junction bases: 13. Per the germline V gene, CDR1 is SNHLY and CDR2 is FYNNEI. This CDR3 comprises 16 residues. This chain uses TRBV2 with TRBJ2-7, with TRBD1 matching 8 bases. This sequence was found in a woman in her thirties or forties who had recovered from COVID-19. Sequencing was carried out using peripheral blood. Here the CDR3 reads CASSLSTGDLSYEQYF. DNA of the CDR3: TGTGCCAGCTCCCTTTCGACAGGGGATCTATCCTACGAGCAGTACTTC.